The entry that follows covers one TCR beta chain sequence. Its specificity is unknown. These data originate in a study of radiotherapy plus CTLA-4 blockade in lung cancer. Study as a whole: In 18% of patients, objective responses were seen; approximately 31% had disease control. Findings of the study overall: Interferon-beta, together with early blood T cell clone dynamics, reportedly best predicted response.

Measured with immunoSEQ multiplex PCR; TCRdb has only the in-frame clones, and not every one. Among roughly 130,000 clones listed, over 80% were seen once. Receiving focal radiation plus CTLA-4 blockade with ipilimumab were patients who had chemo-refractory metastatic non-small-cell lung cancer. The germline CDR1 and CDR2 sequences are SGHTS and YDEGEE. The CDR3 extends over 13 amino acids. With 10 bases removed from V and 7 bases from J, the gap between germline ends came to 18 bases. The receptor comes from a human donor with non-small cell lung cancer that progressed on radiotherapy plus ipilimumab. This sample comprised peripheral blood, obtained from a patient treated with radiotherapy plus ipilimumab. The chain carries TRBV5-8 and TRBJ2-1; D may be TRBD2 (6 bases). The CDR3 sequence: CARDDVSGNEQFF. The CDR3 region has the DNA TGTGCCCGAGACGACGTTAGCGGAAATGAGCAGTTCTTC. The full variable domain, completed using reference TRBV5-8 and TRBJ2-1, is EAGVTQSPTHLIKTRGQQATLRCSPISGHTSVYWYQQALGLGLQFLLWYDEGEERNRGNFPPRFSGRQFPNYSSELNVNALELEDSALYLCARDDVSGNEQFFGPGTRLTVL.